Each of the 26 T cell receptor beta chains below was sequenced from the same sample in a study of blood T cells in healthy people across ages. Then a second PCR, running about 6 to 11 cycles, was carried out with a sample-barcoded 5' primer and a J-beta primer mix. MiXCR, applied by TCRdb to the 5' RACE reads, yields one record per CDR3 protein. The data hold about 1,400,000 distinct CDR3 sequences, with 42% observed a single time. The sample was blood. These receptor sequences come from a woman between 18 and 30 years old in good health.

This clonotype was picked up a small number of times. The chain recombines TRBV5-1 with TRBJ2-1; D is ambiguous. Germline V gene lookup returns CDR1 SGHRS and CDR2 YFSETQ. The CDR3 is 11 residues long. The V gene lost 5 bases and the J gene lost 8 bases, with 8 bases spanning the gap. The CDR3 here is CASRGRDEQFF. CDR3 nucleotides: TGCGCCAGCAGGGGTCGGGATGAGCAGTTCTTC.

This clonotype was recorded a few times. The gene calls are TRBV7-2 and TRBJ1-6; the match to TRBD1 covers 9 bases. CDR3 length: 14 residues. Germline V gene data show CDR1 as SGHTA and CDR2 as FQGNSA. V was clipped by 3 bases and J by 8 bases; unmatched bases: 2. The CDR3 coding sequence is TGTGCCAGCAGCTTCCGACAGGGGGATTCACCCCTCCACTTT. Protein sequence: CASSFRQGDSPLHF. The complete variable domain, with remaining parts taken from reference TRBV7-2 and TRBJ1-6, reads GAGVSQSPSNKVTEKGKDVELRCDPISGHTALYWYRQSLGQGLEFLIYFQGNSAPDKSGLPSDRFSAERTGGSVSTLTIQRTQQEDSAVYLCASSFRQGDSPLHFGNGTRLTVT.

There are many counts of this clonotype. The chain couples TRBV14 to TRBJ2-7, with D possibly matching TRBD2 (6 bases). This CDR3 contains 14 residues. From germline, CDR1 is SGHDN and CDR2 FVKESK. The ends were cut back, 4 bases at V and 2 bases at J, with 12 bases in the middle. CDR3 DNA sequence: TGTGCCAGCAGCCGAAGCGGGTCTCCCTACGAGCAGTACTTC. This codes for CASSRSGSPYEQYF.

The rearrangement joins TRBV20-1 to TRBJ2-3, with D hard to call. Trimming removed 0 bases from V and 5 bases from J, with 21 bases in between. Germline loops: CDR1 DFQATT, CDR2 SNEGSKA (reference sequence). CDR3 length equals 17 residues. This chain's CDR3 is CSAREIAFDGMKDTQYF. CDR3 sequence (DNA): TGCAGTGCTAGAGAAATAGCCTTCGACGGTATGAAAGATACGCAGTATTTT.

This clonotype was counted a few times. The rearrangement uses TRBV5-1 and TRBJ2-2; 13 bases are shared with TRBD2. CDR3 size: 17 residues. CDR1 and CDR2 (germline): SGHRS, YFSETQ. Trimming removed 4 bases from V and 3 bases from J; junction bases left unmatched: 6. The CDR3: CASSTGLAGAYTGELFF. In DNA, the CDR3 is TGCGCCAGCAGCACCGGACTAGCGGGGGCCTACACCGGGGAGCTGTTTTTT.

The CDR3 DNA is TGCAGCGTTTCGGAGGGCTCCAACTATGGCTACACCTTC. This translates into CSVSEGSNYGYTF. The chain recombines TRBV29-1 with TRBJ1-2; D call uncertain. The V gene's germline CDR1 is SQVTM and CDR2 ANQGSEA. CDR3 size: 13 residues. V was clipped by 5 bases and J by 2 bases, with 12 bases between them. The variable domain in full, completed from reference TRBV29-1 and TRBJ1-2, reads SAVISQKPSRDICQRGTSLTIQCQVDSQVTMMFWYRQQPGQSLTLIATANQGSEATYESGFVIDKFPISRPNLTFSTLTVSNMSPEDSSIYLCSVSEGSNYGYTFGSGTRLTVV.

This clonotype was seen more than once but under ten times. The chain uses TRBV7-2 and TRBJ2-3; 8 bases agree with TRBD2. The CDR3 length is 18 residues. J gave up 1 base and V 2 bases, and 11 bases lay outside the gene matches. Germline values: CDR1 SGHTA, CDR2 FQGNSA. Here the CDR3 DNA reads TGTGCCAGCAGCTTATCAGGGCGGCTAGCGGGCGGCACAGATACGCAGTATTTT. Its translation: CASSLSGRLAGGTDTQYF. The full variable domain, in which reference TRBV7-2 and TRBJ2-3 provide the parts outside the CDR3, is GAGVSQSPSNKVTEKGKDVELRCDPISGHTALYWYRQSLGQGLEFLIYFQGNSAPDKSGLPSDRFSAERTGGSVSTLTIQRTQQEDSAVYLCASSLSGRLAGGTDTQYFGPGTRLTVL.

This chain joins TRBV5-1 and TRBJ2-1; TRBD1 matches 9 bases. With V trimmed by 8 bases and J by 6 bases, 12 bases remained unmatched. Germline assignment: CDR1 SGHRS and CDR2 YFSETQ. The CDR3 is made up of 15 amino acids. The CDR3 sequence is CASNLPGQGVNEQFF. In nucleotides, the CDR3 is TGCGCCAGTAACCTTCCGGGACAGGGAGTCAATGAGCAGTTCTTC.

V and J are TRBV6-2 or TRBV6-3 and TRBJ1-2; a weak D match, TRBD1 (5 bases). CDR3 length equals 13 residues. Germline values: CDR1 MNHEY, CDR2 SVGEGT. The V end was cut by 6 bases, the J end by 1 base, with 9 bases between. The CDR3 sequence: CASRSDSNYGYTF. In nucleotides, the CDR3 is TGTGCCAGCAGGAGCGACAGTAACTATGGCTACACCTTC.

The rearrangement uses TRBV14 and TRBJ2-3, with D perhaps matching TRBD2 (6 bases). This CDR3 contains 16 residues. Looked up from germline, CDR1 is SGHDN and CDR2 is FVKESK. The V and J ends lost 0 bases and 6 bases respectively, with 16 bases between them. The CDR3, as DNA: TGTGCCAGCAGCCAAGAAATGATGGGACTCGCCGATACGCAGTATTTT. Translating gives CASSQEMMGLADTQYF.

This clonotype was counted only a few times. The chain recombines TRBV4-1 with TRBJ2-7; D uncertain. The J call could be wrong; TRBJ2-5 is a better fit for the DNA end. Germline values: CDR1 MGHRA, CDR2 YSYEKL. CDR3 length: 15 residues. The CDR3 region has the DNA TGCGCCAGCAGCCAAGAGGACCGGTCTGGGTGGACCCAGTACTTC. Its protein is CASSQEDRSGWTQYF.

This clonotype occurred a few times. This chain joins TRBV5-1 and TRBJ2-1; D may be TRBD2 (5 bases). This CDR3 is built from 14 residues. CDR1 and CDR2 (germline): SGHRS, YFSETQ. V dropped 3 bases and J dropped 8 bases, with 15 bases sitting between them. The CDR3 DNA reads as TGCGCCAGCAGCTGGAGGTACGGGGTCGATGAGCAGTTCTTC. It yields the protein CASSWRYGVDEQFF.

This chain joins TRBV4-1 and TRBJ2-5; D may be TRBD1 (6 bases). The germline V and J ends were trimmed by 0 bases and 5 bases, with 22 bases remaining between them. Germline values: CDR1 MGHRA, CDR2 YSYEKL. This CDR3 has 18 residues. CDR3 bases: TGCGCCAGCAGCCAAGATACCCAGGGGATGTCAGCCGGGGAGACCCAGTACTTC. Translating gives CASSQDTQGMSAGETQYF.

This clonotype appeared many times. The chain couples TRBV12-3 or TRBV12-4 to TRBJ1-1; D gene unclear. This CDR3 has 12 amino acids. V gave up 5 bases and J gave up 0 bases, with 4 bases separating them. Written as DNA, the CDR3 is TGTGCCAGCAGTCCAGTGAACACTGAAGCTTTCTTT. Amino acid sequence: CASSPVNTEAFF.

For this clonotype: Compared with germline, one end of the junction differs, possibly owing to a read error. The chain links TRBV10-3 to TRBJ2-1, with TRBD2 matching 8 bases. This CDR3 comprises 15 residues. Germline CDR1 reads ENHRY; CDR2 reads SYGVKD. Written as DNA, the CDR3 is TGTGCCATCGGGGGGGGCGCGGGAGGATTCAATGGGCAGTTCTTC. It codes for CAIGGGAGGFNGQFF.

This clonotype was recorded a few times. The chain joins TRBV6-2 or TRBV6-3 to TRBJ2-5, with TRBD1 matching 7 bases. The DNA end favors TRBJ2-4, so the J call may be wrong. There are 12 residues in the CDR3. CDR1 and CDR2 from the germline V gene are MNHEY and SVGEGT. The CDR3 nucleotides are TGTGCCAGCAGACCCAGGGGGACCATTCAGTACTTC. It encodes CASRPRGTIQYF.

V is TRBV4-1 and J is TRBJ2-7; 10 nucleotides align to TRBD2. Losses at the gene ends were 1 base for V and 2 bases for J; bases not matched to a gene: 11. The CDR3 loop spans 18 amino acids. Per the germline V gene, CDR1 is MGHRA and CDR2 is YSYEKL. The DNA for the CDR3 is TGCGCCAGCAGCCAAGCCTTCCCGGGACTAGCGACCACCTACGAGCAGTACTTC. Its protein product is CASSQAFPGLATTYEQYF.

This clonotype has only a few counts. CDR3 sequence reads: CASSPETGRDNQPQHF. The CDR3 nucleotides read TGTGCCAGCAGCCCGGAGACAGGGAGGGATAATCAGCCCCAGCATTTT. The gene calls are TRBV7-3 and TRBJ1-5, with TRBD1 identical over 7 bases. From germline, CDR1 is SGHTA and CDR2 FQGTGA. The length of the CDR3 is 16 residues. J lost 4 bases, V lost 5 bases, and 11 bases had no gene match.

In this sample, this clonotype turned up a few times. The rearrangement joins TRBV10-3 to TRBJ2-7; no definite D call. Trimming pared 5 bases from V and 6 bases from J, leaving 17 bases between. This CDR3 region has 14 residues. Germline V gene sequence: CDR1 ENHRY, CDR2 SYGVKD. Written as DNA, the CDR3 is TGTGCCATCAGTCCGGGCAGTGGGCGTCCCGAGCAGTACTTC. This encodes CAISPGSGRPEQYF.

Only a few counts were recorded for this clonotype. The rearrangement links TRBV20-1 to TRBJ2-3, with D possibly TRBD2 on 7 matching bases. The V end lost 0 bases, the J end lost 2 bases, and 15 bases lay between the germline ends. The CDR3 is 16 residues long. Germline assignment: CDR1 DFQATT and CDR2 SNEGSKA (reference sequence). This chain's CDR3 is CSARDPRGGATDTQYF. The CDR3 DNA sequence: TGCAGTGCTAGAGACCCTCGAGGGGGGGCCACAGATACGCAGTATTTT.

V usage is TRBV6-6 and J usage is TRBJ2-1; D may be TRBD1 (6 bases). This CDR3 has 15 amino acids. Germline CDR1 and CDR2: MNHNY and SVGAGI (reference sequence). The V end lost 4 bases, the J end lost 7 bases, and 17 bases lay between the germline ends. This chain's CDR3 is CASSCSGTGQNEQFF. The DNA of the CDR3 is TGTGCCAGCAGTTGCTCGGGTACAGGGCAGAATGAGCAGTTCTTC.

The chain has TRBV7-8 and TRBJ1-2; possible D gene TRBD1, 5 bases. The V and J ends lost 4 bases and 6 bases respectively, with 15 bases between them. There are 14 residues in the CDR3. Germline V lookup: CDR1 SGHVS, CDR2 FQNEAQ. Here the CDR3 DNA reads TGTGCCAGCAGCTCTGTCCCGGGACGAGATGGCTACACCTTC. This encodes CASSSVPGRDGYTF.

The CDR3 nucleotides read TGTGCCAGCAGGCCCCAAGTTAATGAAAAACTGTTTTTT. Its protein product is CASRPQVNEKLFF. The chain uses TRBV25-1 and TRBJ1-4; D ambiguous. The ends were cut back, 6 bases at V and 4 bases at J, with 9 bases in the middle. CDR1 MGHDK and CDR2 SYGVNS come from the germline V gene. The CDR3 covers 13 residues.

The rearrangement uses TRBV2 and TRBJ2-3; D is perhaps TRBD2 (5 bases). Per the germline V gene, CDR1 is SNHLY and CDR2 is FYNNEI. Trimming took 4 bases from V and 11 from J, leaving 16 bases between them. There are 13 residues in the CDR3. The CDR3 reads CASSGPEVGMQYF. CDR3 sequence (DNA): TGTGCCAGCAGTGGACCCGAAGTCGGGATGCAGTATTTT.

This chain links TRBV12-3 or TRBV12-4 with TRBJ2-7, with D unclear. This CDR3 is 13 amino acids long. V was pared by 7 bases and J by 3 bases, with 13 bases between. Written as DNA, the CDR3 is TGTGCCAGCAATCCCCCCGGCCTCTACGAGCAGTACTTC. Protein sequence: CASNPPGLYEQYF.

This clonotype showed up just a few times. This chain uses TRBV27 with TRBJ2-1; a possible D gene is TRBD2 (7 bases). The CDR3 extends over 15 amino acids. The V gene lost 3 bases and the J gene lost 8 bases, with 17 bases spanning the gap. Germline V gives CDR1 MNHEY, CDR2 SMNVEV (reference sequence). The CDR3 DNA sequence: TGTGCCAGCAGTTTGGGGGGCTGGGGAGGGGATGAGCAGTTCTTC. Translation gives CASSLGGWGGDEQFF.